This TCR beta chain was captured in a study of cytomegalovirus exposure and HLA in healthy donors. The CDR3 covers 16 residues. The germline V gene has CDR1 LNHNV and CDR2 YYDKDF (reference sequence). Trimming took 1 base from V and 3 from J; bases not matched to a gene: 2. 60 Vbeta and 13 Jbeta primers were used in PCR. The table came from immunoSEQ multiplex PCR; TCRdb's copy has only in-frame clones and leaves some out. The sample lists about 160,000 clones; over 70% were seen once. The J gene is TRBJ2-2, the V gene TRBV15, with 10 bases lining up with TRBD2. Input material: PBMCs. This receptor was obtained from a woman aged 40 to 50 in good health and CMV-seropositive. CDR3 region: CATSRVGLADTGELFF. The CDR3 nucleotides are TGTGCCACCAGCAGAGTAGGACTAGCGGACACCGGGGAGCTGTTTTTT.